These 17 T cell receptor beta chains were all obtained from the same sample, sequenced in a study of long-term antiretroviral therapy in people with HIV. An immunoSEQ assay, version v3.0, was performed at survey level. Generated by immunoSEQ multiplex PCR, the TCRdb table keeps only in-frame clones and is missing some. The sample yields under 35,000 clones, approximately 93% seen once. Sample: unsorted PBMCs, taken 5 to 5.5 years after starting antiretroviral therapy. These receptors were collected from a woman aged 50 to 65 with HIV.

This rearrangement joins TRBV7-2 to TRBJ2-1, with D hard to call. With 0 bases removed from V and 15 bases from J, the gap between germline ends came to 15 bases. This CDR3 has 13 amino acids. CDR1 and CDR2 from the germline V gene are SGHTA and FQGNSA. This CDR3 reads CASSLATGRSPFF. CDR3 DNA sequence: TGTGCCAGCAGCTTAGCGACCGGTAGGTCACCGTTCTTC. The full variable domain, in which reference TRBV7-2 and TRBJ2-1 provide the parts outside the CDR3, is GAGVSQSPSNKVTEKGKDVELRCDPISGHTALYWYRQSLGQGLEFLIYFQGNSAPDKSGLPSDRFSAERTGGSVSTLTIQRTQQEDSAVYLCASSLATGRSPFFGPGTRLTVL.

The CDR3 protein is CASRAGTAYQETQYF. The CDR3, as DNA: TGTGCCAGCCGTGCGGGAACAGCCTACCAAGAGACCCAGTACTTC. The genes are TRBV5-8 and TRBJ2-5; D is possibly TRBD2 (6 bases). Per germline, CDR1 SGHTS and CDR2 YDEGEE. The germline V and J ends were trimmed by 7 bases and 0 bases, with 16 bases remaining between them. The CDR3 sequence is 15 residues long. Using reference TRBV5-8 and TRBJ2-5 for the parts outside the CDR3, the full variable domain is EAGVTQSPTHLIKTRGQQATLRCSPISGHTSVYWYQQALGLGLQFLLWYDEGEERNRGNFPPRFSGRQFPNYSSELNVNALELEDSALYLCASRAGTAYQETQYFGPGTRLLVL.

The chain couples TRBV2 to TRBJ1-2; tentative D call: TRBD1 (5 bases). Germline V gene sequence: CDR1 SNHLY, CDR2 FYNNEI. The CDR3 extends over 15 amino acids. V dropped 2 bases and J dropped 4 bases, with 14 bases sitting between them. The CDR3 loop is CASSEREAGTYGYTF. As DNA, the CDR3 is TGTGCCAGCAGTGAAAGGGAGGCAGGGACCTATGGCTACACCTTC.

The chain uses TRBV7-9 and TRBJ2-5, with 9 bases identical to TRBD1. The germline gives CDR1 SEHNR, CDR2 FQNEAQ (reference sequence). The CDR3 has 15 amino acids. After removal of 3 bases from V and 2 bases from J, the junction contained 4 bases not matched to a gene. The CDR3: CASSFAQGAQETQYF. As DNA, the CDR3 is TGTGCCAGCAGCTTCGCACAGGGGGCTCAAGAGACCCAGTACTTC.

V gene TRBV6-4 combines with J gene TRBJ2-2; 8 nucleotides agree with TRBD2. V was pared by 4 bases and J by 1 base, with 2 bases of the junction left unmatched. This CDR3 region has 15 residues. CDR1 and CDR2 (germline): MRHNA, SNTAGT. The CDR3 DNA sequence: TGTGCCAGCAGTGGTAGCGGGGAGAACACCGGGGAGCTGTTTTTT. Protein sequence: CASSGSGENTGELFF.

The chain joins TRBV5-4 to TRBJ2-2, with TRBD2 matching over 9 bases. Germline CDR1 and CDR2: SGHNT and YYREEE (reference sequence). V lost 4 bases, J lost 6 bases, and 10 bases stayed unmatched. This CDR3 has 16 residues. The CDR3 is CASSLIGGGASGELFF. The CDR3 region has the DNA TGTGCCAGCAGCCTGATCGGCGGGGGGGCTTCCGGGGAGCTGTTTTTT.

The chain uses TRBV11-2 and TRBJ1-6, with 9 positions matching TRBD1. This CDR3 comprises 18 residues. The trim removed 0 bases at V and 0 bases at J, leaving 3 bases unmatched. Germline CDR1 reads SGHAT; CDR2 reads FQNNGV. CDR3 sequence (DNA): TGTGCCAGCAGCTTAGATAGGGACAGGGCCTCCTATAATTCACCCCTCCACTTT. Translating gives CASSLDRDRASYNSPLHF.

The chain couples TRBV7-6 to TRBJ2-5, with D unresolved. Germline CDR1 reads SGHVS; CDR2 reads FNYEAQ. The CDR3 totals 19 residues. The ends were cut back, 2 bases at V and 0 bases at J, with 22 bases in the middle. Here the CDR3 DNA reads TGTGCCAGCAGCTTACCTTCCGGGCAGGATGCACCGAACCAAGAGACCCAGTACTTC. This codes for CASSLPSGQDAPNQETQYF. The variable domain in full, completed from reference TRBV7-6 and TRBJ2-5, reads GAGVSQSPRYKVTKRGQDVALRCDPISGHVSLYWYRQALGQGPEFLTYFNYEAQQDKSGLPNDRFSAERPEGSISTLTIQRTEQRDSAMYRCASSLPSGQDAPNQETQYFGPGTRLLVL.

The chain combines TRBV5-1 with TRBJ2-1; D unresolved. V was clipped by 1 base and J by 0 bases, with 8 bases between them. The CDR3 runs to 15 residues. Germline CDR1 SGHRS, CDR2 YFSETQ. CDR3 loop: CASSLRTSSYNEQFF. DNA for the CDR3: TGCGCCAGCAGCTTGAGGACGAGCTCCTACAATGAGCAGTTCTTC.

DNA for the CDR3: TGTGCCACCCTTATAGACAGGGGGAATAACTATGGCTACACCTTC. Amino acids: CATLIDRGNNYGYTF. The chain recombines TRBV10-3 with TRBJ1-2; 9 bases fit TRBD1. Germline V gene data show CDR1 as ENHRY and CDR2 as SYGVKD. The CDR3 covers 15 residues. The ends lost 10 bases at V and 1 base at J; junction bases unmatched: 10.

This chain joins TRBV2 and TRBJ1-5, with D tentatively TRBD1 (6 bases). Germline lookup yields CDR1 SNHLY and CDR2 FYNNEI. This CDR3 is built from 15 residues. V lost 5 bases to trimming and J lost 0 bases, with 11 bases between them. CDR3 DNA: TGTGCCAGCAGTCGTAACAGGGATAGCAATCAGCCCCAGCATTTT. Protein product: CASSRNRDSNQPQHF.

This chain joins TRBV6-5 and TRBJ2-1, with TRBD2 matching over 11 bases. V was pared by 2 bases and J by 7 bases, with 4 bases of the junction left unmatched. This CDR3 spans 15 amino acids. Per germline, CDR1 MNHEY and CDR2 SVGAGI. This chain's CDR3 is CASSYRSGGENEQFF. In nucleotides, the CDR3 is TGTGCCAGCAGTTACCGTAGCGGGGGGGAAAATGAGCAGTTCTTC.

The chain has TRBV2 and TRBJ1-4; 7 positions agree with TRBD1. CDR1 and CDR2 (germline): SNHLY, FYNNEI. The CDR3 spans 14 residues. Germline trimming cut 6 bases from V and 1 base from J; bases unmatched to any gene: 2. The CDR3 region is CASRWDRTNEKLFF. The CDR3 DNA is TGTGCCAGCAGATGGGACAGAACTAATGAAAAACTGTTTTTT.

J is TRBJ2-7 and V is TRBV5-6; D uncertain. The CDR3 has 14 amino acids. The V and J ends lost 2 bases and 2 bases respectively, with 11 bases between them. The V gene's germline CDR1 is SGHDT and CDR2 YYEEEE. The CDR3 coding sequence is TGTGCCAGCAGCTTAATGGGATCCGCCTACGAGCAGTACTTC. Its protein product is CASSLMGSAYEQYF.

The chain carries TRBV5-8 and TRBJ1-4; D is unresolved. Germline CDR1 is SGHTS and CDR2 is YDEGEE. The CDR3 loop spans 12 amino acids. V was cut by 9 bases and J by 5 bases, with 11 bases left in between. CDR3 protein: CATRRRNEKLFF. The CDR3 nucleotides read TGTGCCACCAGGAGGAGAAATGAAAAACTGTTTTTT.

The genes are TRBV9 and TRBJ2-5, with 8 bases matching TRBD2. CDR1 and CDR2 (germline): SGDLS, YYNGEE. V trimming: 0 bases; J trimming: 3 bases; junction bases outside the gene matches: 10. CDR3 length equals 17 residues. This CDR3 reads CASSVEDGGGIKETQYF. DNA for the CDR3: TGTGCCAGCAGCGTAGAGGACGGGGGGGGTATAAAAGAGACCCAGTACTTC.

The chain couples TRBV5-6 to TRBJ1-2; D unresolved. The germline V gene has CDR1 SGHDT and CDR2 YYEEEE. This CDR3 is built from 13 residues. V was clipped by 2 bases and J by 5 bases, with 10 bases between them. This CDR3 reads CASSFNRGYGYTF. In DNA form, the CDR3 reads TGTGCCAGCAGCTTTAACAGAGGGTATGGCTACACCTTC.